The rows below give T cell receptor beta chains drawn from one sample of a study of blood T cells in healthy people across ages. A single record per CDR3 protein comes from TCRdb applying MiXCR to the 5' RACE reads. The table has 890,000 or so distinct CDR3 sequences, 55% to 65% seen once; the top ten hold 25% to 35%. Material for sequencing was blood. The receptors were gathered from a man aged 30-40 years in good health. The CDR3 runs from the conserved cysteine through the conserved F or W. A D gene is named only where the DNA matches it firmly. Only part of the rows carry a size: once, few, many, or a class if the clone is expanded.

v_call: TRBV7-6; d_call: -; j_call: TRBJ2-4; clone_size: once; cdr3_nt: TGTGCCAGCAGCGCCTCCACACTGGGAGTCCGGTACTTC; cdr3_aa: CASSASTLGVRYF
v_call: TRBV7-2; d_call: -; j_call: TRBJ1-1; clone_size: few; cdr3_nt: TGTGCCAGCAGCTTTGTCGGGAACACTGAAGCTTTCTTT; cdr3_aa: CASSFVGNTEAFF
v_call: TRBV4-3; d_call: -; j_call: TRBJ2-5; clone_size: -; cdr3_nt: TGCGCCAGCAGCCCAGAAGGGAATCACCAAGAGACCCAGTACTTC; cdr3_aa: CASSPEGNHQETQYF
v_call: TRBV7-2; d_call: -; j_call: TRBJ2-6; clone_size: -; cdr3_nt: TGTGCCAGCAGCCCAAACGGGGCCAACGTCCTGACTTTC; cdr3_aa: CASSPNGANVLTF
v_call: TRBV14; d_call: -; j_call: TRBJ1-2; clone_size: -; cdr3_nt: TGTGCCAGCAGCCACCGACAGGACCAGTTGACAAGAGCTAACTATGGCTACACCTTC; cdr3_aa: CASSHRQDQLTRANYGYTF
v_call: TRBV20-1; d_call: -; j_call: TRBJ2-5; clone_size: -; cdr3_nt: TGCAGTGCTATCAAGTGGGCCGTTTCTCAAGAGACCCAGTACTTC; cdr3_aa: CSAIKWAVSQETQYF
v_call: TRBV7-2; d_call: TRBD1; j_call: TRBJ1-1; clone_size: once; cdr3_nt: TGTGCCAGCAGCTTAAGAACAGGGGAGAACACTGAAGCTTTCTTT; cdr3_aa: CASSLRTGENTEAFF
v_call: TRBV12-3/TRBV12-4; d_call: TRBD2; j_call: TRBJ2-2; clone_size: -; cdr3_nt: TGTGCCAGCAGTTTAACTAGCGCCGGGGAGCTGTTTTTT; cdr3_aa: CASSLTSAGELFF
v_call: TRBV10-3; d_call: -; j_call: TRBJ2-6; clone_size: -; cdr3_nt: TGTGCCATCAGTGAGTCGCGGGCGGCCTCTGGGGCCAACGTCCTGACTTTC; cdr3_aa: CAISESRAASGANVLTF
v_call: TRBV20-1; d_call: -; j_call: TRBJ1-2; clone_size: -; cdr3_nt: TGCAGTGCCTCTATCGGGTATGGCTACACCTTC; cdr3_aa: CSASIGYGYTF
v_call: TRBV4-2; d_call: -; j_call: TRBJ2-1; clone_size: -; cdr3_nt: TGTGCCAGCAGCCAAGGCCCATGGACAGCTTACAATGAGCAGTTCTTC; cdr3_aa: CASSQGPWTAYNEQFF
v_call: TRBV6-5; d_call: -; j_call: TRBJ2-7; clone_size: -; cdr3_nt: TGTGCCAGCAGAACAAATCCGGGACCCAGAAGGAGCGAGCAGTACTTC; cdr3_aa: CASRTNPGPRRSEQYF
v_call: TRBV6-1; d_call: TRBD1; j_call: TRBJ1-5; clone_size: once; cdr3_nt: TGTGCCAGCAGACCGGGAGGACAGGTCAATCAGCCCCAGCATTTT; cdr3_aa: CASRPGGQVNQPQHF
v_call: TRBV4-3; d_call: TRBD1; j_call: TRBJ2-7; clone_size: many; cdr3_nt: TGCGCCAGCAGCCAAGATCCGGGACAGGATGGCGAGCAGTACTTC; cdr3_aa: CASSQDPGQDGEQYF
v_call: TRBV20-1; d_call: -; j_call: TRBJ2-7; clone_size: -; cdr3_nt: TGCAGTGGTGACCGACAGGATACCTACGAGCAGTACTTC; cdr3_aa: CSGDRQDTYEQYF
v_call: TRBV28; d_call: -; j_call: TRBJ2-5; clone_size: -; cdr3_nt: TGTGCCAGCGGCGTCCAAGGCGGCCAAGAGACCCAGTACTTC; cdr3_aa: CASGVQGGQETQYF
v_call: TRBV7-2; d_call: -; j_call: TRBJ1-1; clone_size: -; cdr3_nt: TGTGCCAGCAGCTTAGCTAGCAGCTACACTGAAGCTTTCTTT; cdr3_aa: CASSLASSYTEAFF
v_call: TRBV6-2/TRBV6-3; d_call: TRBD1; j_call: TRBJ2-1; clone_size: -; cdr3_nt: TGTGCCAGCATTAGGGCCGGGACAGGGTACAATGAGCAGTTCTTC; cdr3_aa: CASIRAGTGYNEQFF
v_call: TRBV25-1; d_call: -; j_call: TRBJ2-7; clone_size: few; cdr3_nt: TGTGCCAGCATTCGGGGTACCGAGCAGTACTTC; cdr3_aa: CASIRGTEQYF
v_call: TRBV7-9; d_call: -; j_call: TRBJ2-7; clone_size: -; cdr3_nt: TGTGGCAGCAGCCCCCAAGAAGGACAGAAGGCTTCCTACGAGCAGTACTTC; cdr3_aa: CGSSPQEGQKASYEQYF
v_call: TRBV7-2; d_call: -; j_call: TRBJ2-5; clone_size: -; cdr3_nt: TGTGCCAGCAGTTATACCGAAATTAAAGAGACCCAGTACTTC; cdr3_aa: CASSYTEIKETQYF
v_call: TRBV25-1; d_call: -; j_call: TRBJ1-5; clone_size: -; cdr3_nt: TGTGCCAGCAGTGGAGTGAGGGGCAATCAGCCCCAGCATTTT; cdr3_aa: CASSGVRGNQPQHF
v_call: TRBV5-1; d_call: -; j_call: TRBJ1-2; clone_size: -; cdr3_nt: TGCGCCAGCAGCCCCCACGGGGGCAGGGACTATGGCTACACCTTC; cdr3_aa: CASSPHGGRDYGYTF
v_call: TRBV7-2; d_call: -; j_call: TRBJ2-1; clone_size: -; cdr3_nt: TGTGCCAGCAGTCCTACTGGGGTACTGGAGCAGTTCTTC; cdr3_aa: CASSPTGVLEQFF
v_call: TRBV29-1; d_call: -; j_call: TRBJ2-3; clone_size: once; cdr3_nt: TGCAGCGTTGAAGTAACAGGGCAGGGAACAGATACGCAGTATTTT; cdr3_aa: CSVEVTGQGTDTQYF
v_call: TRBV7-9; d_call: -; j_call: TRBJ1-2; clone_size: -; cdr3_nt: TGTGCCAGCAGCTTAGCAAGGGGCGGCTACACCTTC; cdr3_aa: CASSLARGGYTF
v_call: TRBV6-6; d_call: TRBD1; j_call: TRBJ2-1; clone_size: -; cdr3_nt: TGTGCCAGCAGTTCCCGGGACAGGGGGTACAATGAGCAGTTCTTC; cdr3_aa: CASSSRDRGYNEQFF
v_call: TRBV7-2; d_call: -; j_call: TRBJ2-7; clone_size: -; cdr3_nt: TGTGCCAGCCGGAGAGCGAGCTCCTACGAGCAGTACTTC; cdr3_aa: CASRRASSYEQYF
v_call: TRBV20-1; d_call: -; j_call: TRBJ2-7; clone_size: -; cdr3_nt: TGCAGTGCTAGTCGTCAGTACTTC; cdr3_aa: CSASRQYF
v_call: TRBV6-1; d_call: TRBD1; j_call: TRBJ2-7; clone_size: -; cdr3_nt: TGTGCCAGCAGTGAAGCTCCCTGGACAGGGGGATCCTACGAGCAGTACTTC; cdr3_aa: CASSEAPWTGGSYEQYF
v_call: TRBV6-2/TRBV6-3; d_call: -; j_call: TRBJ2-7; clone_size: -; cdr3_nt: TGTGCCAGCAGCCGGGACGAATACGAGCAGTACTTC; cdr3_aa: CASSRDEYEQYF
v_call: TRBV12-3/TRBV12-4; d_call: -; j_call: TRBJ2-4; clone_size: -; cdr3_nt: TGTGCCAGCAGTTCGGGGGAAACGGCCAAAAACATTCAGTACTTC; cdr3_aa: CASSSGETAKNIQYF
v_call: TRBV12-3/TRBV12-4; d_call: -; j_call: TRBJ1-4; clone_size: -; cdr3_nt: TGTGCCAGCAGATCTGGGCGTCTTAATGAAAAACTGTTTTTT; cdr3_aa: CASRSGRLNEKLFF
v_call: TRBV2; d_call: TRBD1; j_call: TRBJ2-4; clone_size: few; cdr3_nt: TGTGCCAGCAGTACAGGGGTAGCCAAAAACATTCAGTACTTC; cdr3_aa: CASSTGVAKNIQYF
v_call: TRBV6-5; d_call: TRBD1; j_call: TRBJ1-6; clone_size: -; cdr3_nt: TGTGCCAGCGCGACCCGACCGGGACAGGGAAATTCACCCCTCCACTTT; cdr3_aa: CASATRPGQGNSPLHF
v_call: TRBV15; d_call: -; j_call: TRBJ1-2; clone_size: -; cdr3_nt: TGTGCCACCAGCAGAGATCAGGCCGCTTTCTATGGCTACACCTTC; cdr3_aa: CATSRDQAAFYGYTF
v_call: TRBV4-2; d_call: -; j_call: TRBJ1-1; clone_size: -; cdr3_nt: TGTGCCAGCAGCCAGGGGTTGTTGGGGGATGAAGCTTTCTTT; cdr3_aa: CASSQGLLGDEAFF
v_call: TRBV28; d_call: TRBD1; j_call: TRBJ1-2; clone_size: once; cdr3_nt: TGTGCCAGCAGTTTGATCCTCCGACAGGGGGAGGATGGCTACACCTTC; cdr3_aa: CASSLILRQGEDGYTF
v_call: TRBV20-1; d_call: -; j_call: TRBJ2-3; clone_size: -; cdr3_nt: TGCAGTGCTAGAACCCTAGTGGGCCCAGATACGCAGTATTTT; cdr3_aa: CSARTLVGPDTQYF
v_call: TRBV20-1; d_call: -; j_call: TRBJ2-5; clone_size: -; cdr3_nt: TGCAGTGCCAGTGGTGCGTCTGGCGAGCAAGAGACCCAGTACTTC; cdr3_aa: CSASGASGEQETQYF
v_call: TRBV20-1; d_call: -; j_call: TRBJ2-7; clone_size: -; cdr3_nt: TGCAGTGCTTATAAGAATGAGCAGTACTTC; cdr3_aa: CSAYKNEQYF
v_call: TRBV7-9; d_call: -; j_call: TRBJ2-7; clone_size: -; cdr3_nt: TGTGCCAGCAGCGACCACAGAACGCCGAAGCAGTACTTC; cdr3_aa: CASSDHRTPKQYF
v_call: TRBV12-3/TRBV12-4; d_call: TRBD1; j_call: TRBJ2-1; clone_size: few; cdr3_nt: TGTGCCAGCAGTTTCTCAGGACAGGGATTCCATGAGCAGTTCTTC; cdr3_aa: CASSFSGQGFHEQFF
v_call: TRBV28; d_call: -; j_call: TRBJ2-1; clone_size: -; cdr3_nt: TGTGCCAGCAGTTTAGGAGGACGAGGGGCAGTCAATGAGCAGTTCTTC; cdr3_aa: CASSLGGRGAVNEQFF
v_call: TRBV9; d_call: -; j_call: TRBJ2-1; clone_size: -; cdr3_nt: TGTGCCAGCAGCGAGCAGGTTGCCAATGAGCAGTTCTTC; cdr3_aa: CASSEQVANEQFF
v_call: TRBV30; d_call: -; j_call: TRBJ2-3; clone_size: -; cdr3_nt: TGTGCCTGGTCGACAGTAACCACAGATACGCAGTATTTT; cdr3_aa: CAWSTVTTDTQYF
v_call: TRBV6-5; d_call: -; j_call: TRBJ2-5; clone_size: -; cdr3_nt: TGTGCCAGCAGTTATCGTCCTTACCAAGAGACCCAGTACTTC; cdr3_aa: CASSYRPYQETQYF
v_call: TRBV7-2; d_call: -; j_call: TRBJ2-5; clone_size: -; cdr3_nt: TGTGCCAGCAGCAGGGGCGGACAGTTGAGGGAGACCCAGTACTTC; cdr3_aa: CASSRGGQLRETQYF
v_call: TRBV15; d_call: -; j_call: TRBJ1-2; clone_size: -; cdr3_nt: TGTGCCACCAGCAGAGTAGACAGGAAAGGCTATGGCTACACCTTC; cdr3_aa: CATSRVDRKGYGYTF
v_call: TRBV11-2; d_call: -; j_call: TRBJ1-4; clone_size: once; cdr3_nt: TGTGCCAGCAGCTTAGATGGTGACATACAACTAATGAGCGGGGAGTGGAAACTGTTTTTT; cdr3_aa: CASSLDGDIQLMSGEWKLFF